One and the same sample provided the 21 T cell receptor beta chains below, sequenced in a study of read filtering for tumor transcriptome and immune sequencing. From about 0.4 ug of RNA, a library with molecular barcoded alpha/delta and beta/gamma adaptors was made. TCRdb used MiXCR to reprocess the reads, holding one entry per CDR3 protein. The sample includes around 50,000 distinct CDR3 sequences, roughly an eighth of them seen just once. The sample was a population of CD138-negative cells sorted from bone marrow. These receptors were obtained from a donor at least 40 years old with multiple myeloma.

This clonotype was detected ten times or more. The rearrangement joins TRBV9 to TRBJ1-2; 9 bases are shared with TRBD1. The CDR3 is 16 amino acids. V shed 2 bases, J shed 6 bases, and the junction held 11 bases outside the gene matches. Germline V gene sequence: CDR1 SGDLS, CDR2 YYNGEE. Written as DNA, the CDR3 is TGTGCCAGCAGCGTGACCCCCGGACAGGGGAAAGATGGCTACACCTTC. Translating gives CASSVTPGQGKDGYTF.

This clonotype was counted many times. V usage is TRBV5-1 and J usage is TRBJ1-2; unclear D gene. Deletions cut 1 base from V and 0 bases from J, with 13 bases between. CDR1 is SGHRS, CDR2 YFSETQ, per germline. This CDR3 comprises 16 residues. CDR3 DNA sequence: TGCGCCAGCAGCTTGAACCTTCATATAACTAACTATGGCTACACCTTC. It codes for CASSLNLHITNYGYTF.

The sample holds many counts of this clonotype. The V and J genes are TRBV20-1 and TRBJ2-1; the D is unclear. The ends were cut back, 3 bases at V and 4 bases at J, with 4 bases in the middle. The CDR3 contains 11 residues. The germline V gene has CDR1 DFQATT and CDR2 SNEGSKA (reference sequence). The CDR3 nucleotides read TGCAGTGCTAGCTCGTACAATGAGCAGTTCTTC. Translation: CSASSYNEQFF.

This clonotype was detected many times. The chain joins TRBV5-6 to TRBJ1-5; D is possibly TRBD1 (5 bases). Trimming took 2 bases from V and 0 from J, leaving 15 bases between them. This CDR3 is built from 17 residues. CDR1 is SGHDT and CDR2 is YYEEEE in the germline V gene. This CDR3 reads CASSFGKGANSNQPQHF. Here the CDR3 DNA reads TGTGCCAGCAGCTTCGGCAAAGGGGCTAATAGCAATCAGCCCCAGCATTTT. Variable domain in full (rest from reference TRBV5-6 and TRBJ1-5): DAGVTQSPTHLIKTRGQQVTLRCSPKSGHDTVSWYQQALGQGPQFIFQYYEEEERQRGNFPDRFSGHQFPNYSSELNVNALLLGDSALYLCASSFGKGANSNQPQHFGDGTRLSIL.

This clonotype was seen only a few times. Being one base from a much bigger clone, this may be a read error. No conserved phenylalanine or tryptophan is present at the end of the CDR3, so a read error is the likely explanation. As DNA, the CDR3 is TGCAGTGCTGTGAGACAGGGGACACGAGAGACCCAGTACCTC. Translating it yields CSAVRQGTRETQYL. The chain employs TRBV20-1 and TRBJ2-5, with 8 positions matching TRBD1. The CDR3 runs to 14 residues. Germline V gives CDR1 DFQATT, CDR2 SNEGSKA (reference sequence). V gave up 5 bases and J gave up 4 bases; unmatched junction bases: 9.

Many counts were recorded for this clonotype. The V and J genes are TRBV7-3 and TRBJ2-3; D perhaps matches TRBD1 (5 bases). The CDR3 extends over 14 amino acids. CDR1 and CDR2 (germline): SGHTA, FQGTGA. The V end lost 5 bases, the J end lost 0 bases, and 9 bases lay between the germline ends. In DNA, the CDR3 is TGTGCCAGCAGCCGTCGACAGAGCACAGATACGCAGTATTTT. The encoded protein is CASSRRQSTDTQYF.

This clonotype was observed a handful of times. The chain is built from TRBV12-3 or TRBV12-4 and TRBJ1-3; 8 bases match TRBD1. The length of the CDR3 is 15 residues. After removal of 4 bases from V and 0 bases from J, the junction contained 2 bases not matched to a gene. CDR3 residues: CASSSTGDSGNTIYF. In DNA, the CDR3 is TGTGCCAGCAGTTCGACAGGGGACTCTGGAAACACCATATATTTT.

This clonotype was picked up many times. V is TRBV6-1 and J is TRBJ2-7; D is perhaps TRBD1 (6 bases). V shed 1 base and J shed 3 bases, with 10 bases lying between them. The CDR3 covers 14 residues. Looked up from germline, CDR1 is MNHNS and CDR2 is SASEGT. The chain's CDR3 is CASSEVAGVYEQYF. The CDR3 DNA reads as TGTGCCAGCAGTGAAGTCGCAGGGGTCTACGAGCAGTACTTC.

A note on this clonotype: A much larger clonotype is one base distant, so this may be a read error. The chain couples TRBV28 to TRBJ2-3; the D gene could be TRBD1 or TRBD2 (5 bases each). CDR1 and CDR2 from the germline V gene are MDHEN and SYDVKM. There are 14 residues in the CDR3. This CDR3 reads CASSRVGGTDMQYF. CDR3 sequence (DNA): TGTGCCAGCAGCCGGGTTGGTGGGACCGATATGCAGTATTTT.

This clonotype came up a few times. A read error may be the cause here, since a much bigger clone is one base away. Given the absence of the conserved phenylalanine or tryptophan at the CDR3 end, a read error is likely. V usage is TRBV7-9 and J usage is TRBJ2-2; D tentatively reads TRBD1 or TRBD2 (5 bases each). The CDR3 loop spans 16 amino acids. In germline, CDR1 is SEHNR, CDR2 FQNEAQ (reference sequence). V was cut by 5 bases and J by 0 bases, with 13 bases left in between. CDR3 sequence (DNA): TGTGCCAGCAGCGAGGGACGAGACGCGAACACCGGGGAGCTGTTTTCT. It is translated as CASSEGRDANTGELFS.

In its sample, this clonotype was seen many times. V and J are TRBV6-5 and TRBJ2-7; 10 bases are a match to TRBD1. Germline trimming cut 8 bases from V and 5 bases from J; bases unmatched to any gene: 12. There are 15 residues in the CDR3. In germline, CDR1 is MNHEY, CDR2 SVGAGI. The CDR3, as DNA: TGTGCCAGCGCTCCCTGGGACAGGGGTATCCACGAGCAGTACTTC. Its translation: CASAPWDRGIHEQYF.

This clonotype appeared many times. This chain links TRBV30 with TRBJ2-1, with D hard to call. The CDR3 covers 13 residues. Germline assignment: CDR1 GTSNPN and CDR2 SVGIG (reference sequence). V lost 2 bases to trimming and J lost 5 bases, with 10 bases between them. CDR3 sequence reads: CAWSMLLNNEQFF. CDR3 bases: TGTGCCTGGAGTATGTTATTGAACAATGAGCAGTTCTTC.

This clonotype was seen repeatedly, ten times or more. The chain couples TRBV18 to TRBJ1-1; TRBD1 might be the D (5 bases). V was cut by 3 bases and J by 4 bases, with 12 bases left in between. The CDR3 consists of 14 residues. The germline V gene has CDR1 KGHSH and CDR2 LQKENI. CDR3 amino acids: CASSPDRDGTEAFF. The DNA of the CDR3 is TGTGCCAGCTCACCTGATCGGGACGGCACTGAAGCTTTCTTT.

Points on this clonotype: Relative to the germline gene, one junction end is altered; a read error may explain this. This sequence joins TRBV5-1 and TRBJ2-5; 9 bases are a match to TRBD1. Germline CDR1 reads SGHRS; CDR2 reads YFSETQ. This CDR3 is 14 amino acids long. The CDR3 DNA sequence: TGCCCCAGCAGAAAGGGACAGGGTCAAGAGACCCAGTACTTC. Residues: CPSRKGQGQETQYF.

In its sample, this clonotype was seen a few times. The V and J genes are TRBV4-2 and TRBJ2-3, with 12 nucleotides matching TRBD2. The CDR3 has 15 amino acids. The germline V gene has CDR1 LGHNA and CDR2 YNFKEQ. The trim removed 2 bases at V and 4 bases at J, leaving 1 base unmatched. The CDR3, as DNA: TGTGCCAGCAGCCAAAGGACTAGCGGGGCAGATACGCAGTATTTT. Its translation is CASSQRTSGADTQYF.

This clonotype occurred many times. V gene TRBV25-1 combines with J gene TRBJ1-1, with D maybe TRBD1 (5 bases). Looked up from germline, CDR1 is MGHDK and CDR2 is SYGVNS. The CDR3 spans 16 residues. With 4 bases removed from V and 2 bases from J, the gap between germline ends came to 17 bases. The CDR3 protein is CASSAAPGGGNTEAFF. The DNA for the CDR3 is TGTGCCAGCAGTGCGGCCCCGGGGGGGGGTAACACTGAAGCTTTCTTT.

This clonotype appeared a single time. A much larger clone lies one base from this, so it may be a read error. The chain has TRBV24-1 and TRBJ2-1, with D hard to call. V was trimmed by 3 bases and J by 8 bases, leaving 4 bases between them. CDR3 length equals 11 residues. Per germline, CDR1 KGHDR and CDR2 SFDVKD. CDR3 sequence: CATSDSYEQFF. CDR3 DNA sequence: TGTGCCACCAGTGATAGTTATGAGCAGTTCTTC.

This clonotype came up many times. This rearrangement joins TRBV30 to TRBJ2-7; D is uncertain. Germline assignment: CDR1 GTSNPN and CDR2 SVGIG (reference sequence). The CDR3 is 13 residues long. V was pared by 0 bases and J by 1 base, with 7 bases between. The CDR3 DNA is TGTGCCTGGAGTGTACAAGTATCCTACGAGCAGTACTTC. This translates into CAWSVQVSYEQYF.

This clonotype was counted many times. The chain joins TRBV29-1 to TRBJ1-1; D is ambiguous. The V end was cut by 8 bases, the J end by 1 base, with 8 bases between. The CDR3 consists of 11 residues. Germline lookup yields CDR1 SQVTM and CDR2 ANQGSEA. In DNA, the CDR3 is TGCAGCTCGACGAGGAACACTGAAGCTTTCTTT. It translates to CSSTRNTEAFF.

The rearrangement uses TRBV7-9 and TRBJ2-5, with 7 nucleotides matching TRBD1. The J segment lost 4 bases and the V segment lost 3 bases, leaving 8 bases of the junction unmatched. Germline assignment: CDR1 SEHNR and CDR2 FQNEAQ (reference sequence). This CDR3 comprises 15 residues. CDR3 DNA sequence: TGTGCCAGCAGCTTCGGACAGGAGGCTTCAGAGACCCAGTACTTC. Translation: CASSFGQEASETQYF.

Many counts were recorded for this clonotype. The genes are TRBV5-1 and TRBJ1-5; D unclear. The CDR3 consists of 13 residues. The V end was cut by 5 bases, the J end by 0 bases, with 6 bases between. The germline gives CDR1 SGHRS, CDR2 YFSETQ. DNA of the CDR3: TGCGCCAGCAGTCGTTCTAGCAATCAGCCCCAGCATTTT. Its translation: CASSRSSNQPQHF. Combining the CDR3 with reference TRBV5-1 and TRBJ1-5 gives the whole variable domain KAGVTQTPRYLIKTRGQQVTLSCSPISGHRSVSWYQQTPGQGLQFLFEYFSETQRNKGNFPGRFSGRQFSNSRSEMNVSTLELGDSALYLCASSRSSNQPQHFGDGTRLSIL.